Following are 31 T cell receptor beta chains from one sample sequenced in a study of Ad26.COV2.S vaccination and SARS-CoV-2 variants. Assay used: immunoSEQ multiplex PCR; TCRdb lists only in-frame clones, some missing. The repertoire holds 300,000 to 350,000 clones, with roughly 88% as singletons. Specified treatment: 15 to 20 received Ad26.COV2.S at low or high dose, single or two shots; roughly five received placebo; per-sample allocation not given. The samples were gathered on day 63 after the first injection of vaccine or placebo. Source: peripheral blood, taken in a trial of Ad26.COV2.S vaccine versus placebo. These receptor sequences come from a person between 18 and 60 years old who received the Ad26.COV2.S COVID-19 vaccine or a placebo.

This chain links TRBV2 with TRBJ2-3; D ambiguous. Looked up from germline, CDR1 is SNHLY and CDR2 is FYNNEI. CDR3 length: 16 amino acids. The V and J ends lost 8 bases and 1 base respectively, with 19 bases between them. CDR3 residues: CASGESGWKGTDTQYF. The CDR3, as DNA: TGTGCCAGCGGGGAATCAGGTTGGAAGGGCACAGATACGCAGTATTTT.

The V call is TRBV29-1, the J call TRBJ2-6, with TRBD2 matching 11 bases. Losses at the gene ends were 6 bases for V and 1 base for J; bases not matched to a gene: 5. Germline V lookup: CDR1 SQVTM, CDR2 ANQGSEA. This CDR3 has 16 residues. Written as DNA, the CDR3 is TGCAGCGTGCTGCGACTAGCGGGGTCTGGGGCCAACGTCCTGACTTTC. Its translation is CSVLRLAGSGANVLTF.

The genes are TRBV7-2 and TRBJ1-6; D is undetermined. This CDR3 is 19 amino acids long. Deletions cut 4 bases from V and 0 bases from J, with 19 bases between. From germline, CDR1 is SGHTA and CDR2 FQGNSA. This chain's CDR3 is CASSSRQYGRNSYNSPLHF. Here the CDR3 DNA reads TGTGCCAGCAGCTCCCGCCAGTACGGGCGTAACTCCTATAATTCACCCCTCCACTTT.

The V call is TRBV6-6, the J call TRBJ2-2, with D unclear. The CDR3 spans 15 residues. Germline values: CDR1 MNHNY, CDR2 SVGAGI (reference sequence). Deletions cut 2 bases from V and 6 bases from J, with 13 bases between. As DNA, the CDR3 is TGTGCCAGCAGTTACCAGCTAGAAGTCCCCGGGGAGCTGTTTTTT. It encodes CASSYQLEVPGELFF.

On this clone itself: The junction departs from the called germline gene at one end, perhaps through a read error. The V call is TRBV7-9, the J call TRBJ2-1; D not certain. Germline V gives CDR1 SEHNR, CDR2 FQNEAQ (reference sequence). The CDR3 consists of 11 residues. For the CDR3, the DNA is TGTGCCAGCAGCTTTTCCAGTAGTCAGGTCTTC. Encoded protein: CASSFSSSQVF.

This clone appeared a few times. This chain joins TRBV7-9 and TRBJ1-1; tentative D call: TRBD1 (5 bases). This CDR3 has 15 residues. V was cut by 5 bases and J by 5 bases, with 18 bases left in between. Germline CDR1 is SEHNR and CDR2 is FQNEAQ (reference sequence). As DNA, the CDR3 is TGTGCCAGCAGCCCCCCTTTGGGGGAGGGGACTGAAGCTTTCTTT. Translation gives CASSPPLGEGTEAFF. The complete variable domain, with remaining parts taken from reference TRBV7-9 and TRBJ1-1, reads DTGVSQNPRHKITKRGQNVTFRCDPISEHNRLYWYRQTLGQGPEFLTYFQNEAQLEKSRLLSDRFSAERPKGSFSTLEIQRTEQGDSAMYLCASSPPLGEGTEAFFGQGTRLTVV.

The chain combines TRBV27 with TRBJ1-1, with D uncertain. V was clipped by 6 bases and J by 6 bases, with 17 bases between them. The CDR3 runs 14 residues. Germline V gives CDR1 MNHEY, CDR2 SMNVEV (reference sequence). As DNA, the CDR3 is TGTGCCAGCAGCCTTGACGGTCGAAGGCCTGAAGCTTTCTTT. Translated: CASSLDGRRPEAFF.

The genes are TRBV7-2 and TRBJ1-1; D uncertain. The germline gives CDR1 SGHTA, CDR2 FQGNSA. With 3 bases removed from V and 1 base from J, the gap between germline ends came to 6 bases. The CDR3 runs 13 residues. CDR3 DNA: TGTGCCAGCAGCTTCTCCTGGAACACTGAAGCTTTCTTT. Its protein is CASSFSWNTEAFF. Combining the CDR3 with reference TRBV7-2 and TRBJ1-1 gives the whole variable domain GAGVSQSPSNKVTEKGKDVELRCDPISGHTALYWYRQSLGQGLEFLIYFQGNSAPDKSGLPSDRFSAERTGGSVSTLTIQRTQQEDSAVYLCASSFSWNTEAFFGQGTRLTVV.

In DNA, the CDR3 is TGCGCCAGCAGCCAGGAACGACAGGGGGGGTCCGGGGAGCTGTTTTTT. This codes for CASSQERQGGSGELFF. This chain links TRBV4-3 with TRBJ2-2; 9 bases map to TRBD1. The germline gives CDR1 LGHNA, CDR2 YSLEER. Trimming cost V 3 bases and J 6 bases; bases outside gene matches: 8. The CDR3 is 16 amino acids.

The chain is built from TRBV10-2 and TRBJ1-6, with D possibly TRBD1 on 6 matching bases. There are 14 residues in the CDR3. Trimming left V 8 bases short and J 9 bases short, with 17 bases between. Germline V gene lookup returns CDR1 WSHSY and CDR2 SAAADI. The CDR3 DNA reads TGCGCCAGCGGGGAGGGGGTCGGCGGTTCACCCCTCCACTTT. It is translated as CASGEGVGGSPLHF.

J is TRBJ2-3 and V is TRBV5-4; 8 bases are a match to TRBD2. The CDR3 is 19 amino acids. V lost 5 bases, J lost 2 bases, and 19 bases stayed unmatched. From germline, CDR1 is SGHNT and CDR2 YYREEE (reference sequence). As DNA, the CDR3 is TGTGCCAGCAGACCCGAATTGAGCGAGCGGGGGACCCCCACAGATACGCAGTATTTT. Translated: CASRPELSERGTPTDTQYF. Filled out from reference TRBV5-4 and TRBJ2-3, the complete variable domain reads ETGVTQSPTHLIKTRGQQVTLRCSSQSGHNTVSWYQQALGQGPQFIFQYYREEENGRGNFPPRFSGLQFPNYSSELNVNALELDDSALYLCASRPELSERGTPTDTQYFGPGTRLTVL.

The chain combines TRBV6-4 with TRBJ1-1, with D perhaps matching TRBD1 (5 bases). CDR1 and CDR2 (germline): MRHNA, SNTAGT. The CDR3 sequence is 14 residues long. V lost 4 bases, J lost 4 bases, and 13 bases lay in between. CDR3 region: CASSGGRAGTEAFF. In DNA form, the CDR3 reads TGTGCCAGCAGTGGCGGCAGGGCGGGCACTGAAGCTTTCTTT.

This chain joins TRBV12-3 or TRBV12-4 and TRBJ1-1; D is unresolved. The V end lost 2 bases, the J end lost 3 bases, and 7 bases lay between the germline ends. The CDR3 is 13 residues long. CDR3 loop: CASSLSRYTEAFF. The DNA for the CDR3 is TGTGCCAGCAGTTTAAGTCGGTACACTGAAGCTTTCTTT.

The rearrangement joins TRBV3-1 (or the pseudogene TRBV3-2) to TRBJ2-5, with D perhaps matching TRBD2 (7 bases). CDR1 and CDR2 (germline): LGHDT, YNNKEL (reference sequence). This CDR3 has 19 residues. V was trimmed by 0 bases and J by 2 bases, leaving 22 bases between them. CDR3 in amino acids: CASSQDRGGARKPQETQYF. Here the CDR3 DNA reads TGTGCCAGCAGCCAAGATAGGGGGGGGGCCCGTAAGCCTCAAGAGACCCAGTACTTC.

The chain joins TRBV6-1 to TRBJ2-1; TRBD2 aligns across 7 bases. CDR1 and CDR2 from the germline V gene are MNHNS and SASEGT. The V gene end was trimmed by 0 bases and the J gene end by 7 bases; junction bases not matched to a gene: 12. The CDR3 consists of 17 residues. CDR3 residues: CASSEARTRVVHNEQFF. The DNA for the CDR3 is TGTGCCAGCAGTGAAGCCAGGACTAGAGTTGTGCATAATGAGCAGTTCTTC.

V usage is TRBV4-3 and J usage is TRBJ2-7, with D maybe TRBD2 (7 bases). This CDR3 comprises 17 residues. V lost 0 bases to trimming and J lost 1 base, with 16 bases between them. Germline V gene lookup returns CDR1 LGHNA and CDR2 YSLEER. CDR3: CASSQEGSGGPSYEQYF. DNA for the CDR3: TGCGCCAGCAGCCAAGAAGGGTCGGGGGGCCCTTCCTACGAGCAGTACTTC.

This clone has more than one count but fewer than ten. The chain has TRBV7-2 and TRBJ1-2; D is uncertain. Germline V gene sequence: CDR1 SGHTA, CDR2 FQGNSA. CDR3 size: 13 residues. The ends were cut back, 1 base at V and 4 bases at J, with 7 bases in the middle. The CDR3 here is CASSLDRAYGYTF. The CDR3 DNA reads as TGTGCCAGCAGCTTAGACAGAGCCTATGGCTACACCTTC.

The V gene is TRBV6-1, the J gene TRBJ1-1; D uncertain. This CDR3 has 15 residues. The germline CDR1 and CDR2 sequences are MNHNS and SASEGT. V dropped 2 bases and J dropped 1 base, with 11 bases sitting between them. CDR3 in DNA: TGTGCCAGCAGTGAAATTGATAGTGCGAACACTGAAGCTTTCTTT. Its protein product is CASSEIDSANTEAFF.

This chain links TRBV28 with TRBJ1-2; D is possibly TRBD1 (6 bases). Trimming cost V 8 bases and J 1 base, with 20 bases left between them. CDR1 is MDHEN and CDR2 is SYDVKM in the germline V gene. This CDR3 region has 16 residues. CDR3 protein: CASAGGGPNYNYGYTF. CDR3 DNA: TGTGCCAGCGCGGGCGGGGGGCCCAATTATAACTATGGCTACACCTTC.

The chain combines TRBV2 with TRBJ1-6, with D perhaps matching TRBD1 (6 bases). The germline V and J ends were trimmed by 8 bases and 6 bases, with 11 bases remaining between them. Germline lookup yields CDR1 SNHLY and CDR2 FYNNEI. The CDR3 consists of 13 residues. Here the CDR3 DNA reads TGTGCCAGCGACAGGAGAGTTAATTCACCCCTCCACTTT. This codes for CASDRRVNSPLHF.

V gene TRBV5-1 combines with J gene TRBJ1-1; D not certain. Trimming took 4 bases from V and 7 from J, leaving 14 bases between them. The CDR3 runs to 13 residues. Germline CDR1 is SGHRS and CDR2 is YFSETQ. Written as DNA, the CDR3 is TGCGCCAGCAGCCGTGACGACGTAGTTGAAGCTTTCTTT. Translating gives CASSRDDVVEAFF.

The CDR3 sequence is CASSSGTGGAANYGYTF. Written as DNA, the CDR3 is TGTGCCAGCAGCTCAGGGACAGGGGGCGCAGCTAACTATGGCTACACCTTC. V and J are TRBV7-2 and TRBJ1-2; 12 bases are a match to TRBD1. There are 17 residues in the CDR3. Looked up from germline, CDR1 is SGHTA and CDR2 is FQGNSA. Trimming at V came to 4 bases and at J to 0 bases, leaving 6 bases not matched to a gene.

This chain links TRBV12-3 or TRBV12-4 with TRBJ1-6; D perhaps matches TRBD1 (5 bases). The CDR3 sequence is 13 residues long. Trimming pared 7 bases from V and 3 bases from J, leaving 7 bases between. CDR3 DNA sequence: TGTGCCAGCACCCAGGGCTATAATTCACCCCTCCACTTT. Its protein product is CASTQGYNSPLHF.

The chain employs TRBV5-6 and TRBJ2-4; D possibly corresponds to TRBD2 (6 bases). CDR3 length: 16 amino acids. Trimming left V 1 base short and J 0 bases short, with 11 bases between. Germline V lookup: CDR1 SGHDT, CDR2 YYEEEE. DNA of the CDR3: TGTGCCAGCAGCTTGTCTGGGGGACTAGCCAAAAACATTCAGTACTTC. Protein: CASSLSGGLAKNIQYF.

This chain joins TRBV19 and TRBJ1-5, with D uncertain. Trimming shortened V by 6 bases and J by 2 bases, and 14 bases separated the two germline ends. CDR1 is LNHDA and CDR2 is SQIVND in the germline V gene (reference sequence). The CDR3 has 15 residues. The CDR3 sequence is CASSTISEGNQPQHF. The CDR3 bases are TGTGCCAGTAGCACAATATCTGAGGGCAATCAGCCCCAGCATTTT.

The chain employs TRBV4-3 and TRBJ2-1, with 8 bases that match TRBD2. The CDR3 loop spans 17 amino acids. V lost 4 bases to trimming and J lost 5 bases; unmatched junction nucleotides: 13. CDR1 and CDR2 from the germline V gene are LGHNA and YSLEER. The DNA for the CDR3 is TGCGCCAGCAGCCGCCTTTTTGTGGCGGGGGGTAACAATGAGCAGTTCTTC. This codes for CASSRLFVAGGNNEQFF.

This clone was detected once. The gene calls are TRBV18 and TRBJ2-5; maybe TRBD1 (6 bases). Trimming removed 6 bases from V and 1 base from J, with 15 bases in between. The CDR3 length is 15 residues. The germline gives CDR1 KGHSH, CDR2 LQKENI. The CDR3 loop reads CASSPRGSVQETQYF. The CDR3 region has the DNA TGTGCCAGCTCTCCCAGGGGTTCCGTCCAAGAGACCCAGTACTTC.

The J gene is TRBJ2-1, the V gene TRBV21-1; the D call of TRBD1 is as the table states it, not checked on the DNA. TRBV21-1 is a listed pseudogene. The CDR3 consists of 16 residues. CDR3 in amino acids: CASSPLAGHLYNEQFF. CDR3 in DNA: TGTGCCAGCAGCCCCCTTGCCGGACACCTATACAATGAGCAGTTCTTC.

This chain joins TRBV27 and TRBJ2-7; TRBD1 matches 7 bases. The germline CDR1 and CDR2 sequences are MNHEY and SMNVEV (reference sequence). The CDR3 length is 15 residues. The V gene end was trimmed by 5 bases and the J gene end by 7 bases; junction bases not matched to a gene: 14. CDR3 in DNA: TGTGCCAGCAGTCCACCGGACAGGCGAAGGGATGAGCAGTACTTC. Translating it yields CASSPPDRRRDEQYF.

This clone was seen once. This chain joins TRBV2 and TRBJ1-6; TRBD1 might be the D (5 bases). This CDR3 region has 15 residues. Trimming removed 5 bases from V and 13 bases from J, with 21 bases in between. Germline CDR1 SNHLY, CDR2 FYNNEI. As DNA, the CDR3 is TGTGCCAGCAGTTTTTGGCTGGGGGATTCCCTTCCCCTCCACTTT. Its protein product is CASSFWLGDSLPLHF.

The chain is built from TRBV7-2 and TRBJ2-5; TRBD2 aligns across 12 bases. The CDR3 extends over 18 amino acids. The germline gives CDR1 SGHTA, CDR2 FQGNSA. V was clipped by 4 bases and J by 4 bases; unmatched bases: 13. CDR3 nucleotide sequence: TGTGCCAGCAGCTCCCGACCTTCGACTAGCGGGAGTGGAGAGACCCAGTACTTC. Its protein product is CASSSRPSTSGSGETQYF.